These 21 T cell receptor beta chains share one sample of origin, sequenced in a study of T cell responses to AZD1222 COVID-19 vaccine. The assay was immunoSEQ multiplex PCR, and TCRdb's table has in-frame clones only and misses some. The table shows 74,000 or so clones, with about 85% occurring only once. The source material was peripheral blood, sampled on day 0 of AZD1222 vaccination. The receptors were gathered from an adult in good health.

The CDR3 DNA sequence: TGTGCCAGCAGTACTATAGATACGCAGTATTTT. This translates into CASSTIDTQYF. This sequence joins TRBV28 and TRBJ2-3; unclear D gene. The CDR3 loop spans 11 amino acids. V dropped 5 bases and J dropped 5 bases, with 5 bases sitting between them. The germline gives CDR1 MDHEN, CDR2 SYDVKM.

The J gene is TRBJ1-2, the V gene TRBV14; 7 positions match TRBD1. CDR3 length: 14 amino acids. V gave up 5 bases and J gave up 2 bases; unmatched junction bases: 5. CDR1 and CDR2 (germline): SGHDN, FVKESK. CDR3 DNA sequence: TGTGCCAGCAGCACGGACAGGCCAAACTATGGCTACACCTTC. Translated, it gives CASSTDRPNYGYTF.

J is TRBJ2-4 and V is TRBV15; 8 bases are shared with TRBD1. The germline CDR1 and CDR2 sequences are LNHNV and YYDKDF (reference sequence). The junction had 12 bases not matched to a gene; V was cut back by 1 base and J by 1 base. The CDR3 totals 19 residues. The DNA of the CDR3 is TGTGCCACCAGCAGAGTATCTCCAGGGGGCGGTGGCGCCAAAAACATTCAGTACTTC. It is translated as CATSRVSPGGGGAKNIQYF.

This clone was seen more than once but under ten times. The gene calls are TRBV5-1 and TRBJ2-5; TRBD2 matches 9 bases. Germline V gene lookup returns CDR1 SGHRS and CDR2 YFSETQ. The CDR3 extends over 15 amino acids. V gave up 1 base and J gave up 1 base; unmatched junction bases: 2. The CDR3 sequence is CASSLLRGGQETQYF. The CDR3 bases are TGCGCCAGCAGCTTGTTGCGGGGGGGCCAAGAGACCCAGTACTTC. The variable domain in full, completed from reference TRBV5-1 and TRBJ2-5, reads KAGVTQTPRYLIKTRGQQVTLSCSPISGHRSVSWYQQTPGQGLQFLFEYFSETQRNKGNFPGRFSGRQFSNSRSEMNVSTLELGDSALYLCASSLLRGGQETQYFGPGTRLLVL.

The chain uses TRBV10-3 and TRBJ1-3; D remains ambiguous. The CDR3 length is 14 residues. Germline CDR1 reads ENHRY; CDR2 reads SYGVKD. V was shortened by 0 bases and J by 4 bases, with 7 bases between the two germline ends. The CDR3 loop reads CAISESPVGNTIYF. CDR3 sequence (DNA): TGTGCCATCAGTGAGTCTCCGGTGGGAAACACCATATATTTT.

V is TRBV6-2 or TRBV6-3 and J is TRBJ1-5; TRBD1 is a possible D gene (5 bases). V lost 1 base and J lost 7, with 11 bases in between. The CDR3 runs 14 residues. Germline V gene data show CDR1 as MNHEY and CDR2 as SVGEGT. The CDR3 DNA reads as TGTGCCAGCAGTTACTACGGGGGATGGCAGCCCCAGCATTTT. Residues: CASSYYGGWQPQHF.

As DNA, the CDR3 is TGTGCCAGCAGGCCACAGGGGGCCTTTGGAAACACCATATATTTT. Translating gives CASRPQGAFGNTIYF. J is TRBJ1-3 and V is TRBV28, with 9 bases fitting TRBD1. The CDR3 has 15 residues. With V trimmed by 6 bases and J by 3 bases, 6 bases remained unmatched. Germline assignment: CDR1 MDHEN and CDR2 SYDVKM.

DNA of the CDR3: TGTGCCACCCTGGGACTAGCGGGGGGGCCGTGTACCGGGGAGCTGTTTTTT. Its translation is CATLGLAGGPCTGELFF. This sequence joins TRBV21-1 and TRBJ2-2; TRBD2 is the table's D call and was not checked against the DNA. TRBV21-1 is reported as a pseudogene. CDR3 length: 17 residues.

CDR3 amino acids: CASSLEGYYKNTEAFF. The DNA for the CDR3 is TGTGCCAGCAGCTTAGAAGGATACTACAAGAACACTGAAGCTTTCTTT. The rearrangement joins TRBV7-2 to TRBJ1-1; D gene unclear. Trimming took 1 base from V and 1 from J, leaving 13 bases between them. CDR1 and CDR2 (germline): SGHTA, FQGNSA. CDR3 size: 16 residues.

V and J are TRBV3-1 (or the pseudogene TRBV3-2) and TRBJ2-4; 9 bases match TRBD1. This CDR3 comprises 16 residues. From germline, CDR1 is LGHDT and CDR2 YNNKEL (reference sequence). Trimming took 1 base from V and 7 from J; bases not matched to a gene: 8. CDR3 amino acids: CASSQALQGAWNIQYF. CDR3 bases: TGTGCCAGCAGCCAAGCCCTACAGGGGGCCTGGAACATTCAGTACTTC.

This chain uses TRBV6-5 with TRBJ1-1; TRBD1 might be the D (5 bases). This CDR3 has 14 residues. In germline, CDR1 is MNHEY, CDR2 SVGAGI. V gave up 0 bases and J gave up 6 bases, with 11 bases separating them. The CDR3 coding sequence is TGTGCCAGCAGTTACTCGAGGAGGGGTTCTGAAGCTTTCTTT. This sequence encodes CASSYSRRGSEAFF.

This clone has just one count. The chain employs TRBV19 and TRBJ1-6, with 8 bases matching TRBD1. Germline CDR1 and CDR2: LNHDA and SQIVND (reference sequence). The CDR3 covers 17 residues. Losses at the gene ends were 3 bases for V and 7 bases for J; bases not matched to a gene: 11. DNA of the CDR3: TGTGCCAGTAGTATTCAAGCGCAGGGGGCTAGGAATTCACCCCTCCACTTT. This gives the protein CASSIQAQGARNSPLHF.

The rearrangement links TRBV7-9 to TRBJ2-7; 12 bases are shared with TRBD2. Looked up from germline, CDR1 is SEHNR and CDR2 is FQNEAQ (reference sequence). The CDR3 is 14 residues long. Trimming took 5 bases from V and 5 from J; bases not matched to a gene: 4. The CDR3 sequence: CASSMTSGGNEQYF. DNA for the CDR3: TGTGCCAGCAGCATGACTAGCGGGGGTAACGAGCAGTACTTC.

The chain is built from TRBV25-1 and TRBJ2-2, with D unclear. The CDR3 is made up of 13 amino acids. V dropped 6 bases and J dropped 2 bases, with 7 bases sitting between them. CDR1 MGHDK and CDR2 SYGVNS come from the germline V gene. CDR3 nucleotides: TGTGCCAGCAGGCAGCCCAACACCGGGGAGCTGTTTTTT. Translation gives CASRQPNTGELFF.

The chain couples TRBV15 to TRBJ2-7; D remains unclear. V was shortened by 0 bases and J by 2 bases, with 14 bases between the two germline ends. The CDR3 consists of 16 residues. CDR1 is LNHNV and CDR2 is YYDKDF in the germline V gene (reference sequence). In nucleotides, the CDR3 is TGTGCCACCAGCAGAGATCGGCGTGTTTCACCCTACGAGCAGTACTTC. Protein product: CATSRDRRVSPYEQYF.

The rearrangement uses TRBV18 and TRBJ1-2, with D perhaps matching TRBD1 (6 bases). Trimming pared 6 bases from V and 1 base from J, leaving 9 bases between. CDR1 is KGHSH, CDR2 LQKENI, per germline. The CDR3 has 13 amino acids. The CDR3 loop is CASSDRDNYGYTF. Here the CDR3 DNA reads TGTGCCAGCTCGGACAGAGATAACTATGGCTACACCTTC.

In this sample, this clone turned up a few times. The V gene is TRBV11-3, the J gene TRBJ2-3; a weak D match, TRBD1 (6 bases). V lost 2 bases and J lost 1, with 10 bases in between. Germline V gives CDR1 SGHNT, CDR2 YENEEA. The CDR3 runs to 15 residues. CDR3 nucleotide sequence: TGTGCCAGCAGCTTAATGGCAGGGGGCACAGATACGCAGTATTTT. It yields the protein CASSLMAGGTDTQYF.

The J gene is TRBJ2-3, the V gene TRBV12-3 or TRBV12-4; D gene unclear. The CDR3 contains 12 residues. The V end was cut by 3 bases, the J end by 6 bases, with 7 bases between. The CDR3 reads CASSLGSDTQYF. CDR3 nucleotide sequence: TGTGCCAGCAGTTTGGGATCGGATACGCAGTATTTT.

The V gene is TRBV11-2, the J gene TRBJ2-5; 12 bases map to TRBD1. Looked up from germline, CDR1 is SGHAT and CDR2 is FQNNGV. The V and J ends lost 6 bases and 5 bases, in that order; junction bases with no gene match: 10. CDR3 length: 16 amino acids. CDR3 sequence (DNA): TGTGCCAGCAGACATGGGGACAGGGGGCGCGTGGAGACCCAGTACTTC. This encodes CASRHGDRGRVETQYF.

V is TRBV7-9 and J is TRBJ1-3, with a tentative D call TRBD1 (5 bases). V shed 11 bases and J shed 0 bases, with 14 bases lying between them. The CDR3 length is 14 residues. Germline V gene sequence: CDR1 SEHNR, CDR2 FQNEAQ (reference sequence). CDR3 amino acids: CAAREGPSGNTIYF. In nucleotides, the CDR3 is TGTGCCGCCAGAGAGGGACCCTCTGGAAACACCATATATTTT.

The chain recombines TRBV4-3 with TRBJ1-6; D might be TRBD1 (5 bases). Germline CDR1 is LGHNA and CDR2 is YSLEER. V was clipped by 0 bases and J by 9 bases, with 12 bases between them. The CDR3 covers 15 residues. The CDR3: CASSQDTGDTSPLHF. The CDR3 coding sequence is TGCGCCAGCAGCCAAGATACGGGGGATACTTCACCCCTCCACTTT.